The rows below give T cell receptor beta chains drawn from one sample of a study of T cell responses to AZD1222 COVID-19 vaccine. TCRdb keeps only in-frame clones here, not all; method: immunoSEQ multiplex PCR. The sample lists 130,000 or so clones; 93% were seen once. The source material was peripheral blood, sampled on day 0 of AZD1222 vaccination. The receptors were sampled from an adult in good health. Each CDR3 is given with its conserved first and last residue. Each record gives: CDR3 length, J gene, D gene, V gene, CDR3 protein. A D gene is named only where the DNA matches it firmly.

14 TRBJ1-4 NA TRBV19 CASRPLATNEKLFF
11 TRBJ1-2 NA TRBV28 CASSLGLGYTF
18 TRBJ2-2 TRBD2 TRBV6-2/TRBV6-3 CASSYSRGTITETGELFF
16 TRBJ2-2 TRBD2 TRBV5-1 CASSLYGLASAGELFF
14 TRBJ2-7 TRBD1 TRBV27 CASSSGQLAIEQYF
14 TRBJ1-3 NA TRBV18 CASSPRFSGNTIYF
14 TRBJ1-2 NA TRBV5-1 CASRPVGGEYGYTF
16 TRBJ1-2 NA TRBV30 CAWRTLRGAVSYGYTF
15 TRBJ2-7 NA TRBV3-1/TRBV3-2 CASSQARTELGEQYF
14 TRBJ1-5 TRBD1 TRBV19 CASSMDRGNQPQHF
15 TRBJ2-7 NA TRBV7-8 CASSLVETGTYEQYF